The 5 T cell receptor beta chains below were found in one sample sequenced in a study of blood T cell repertoires in COVID-19. Measured with immunoSEQ multiplex PCR; TCRdb has only the in-frame clones, and not every one. Found here are 85,000 to 130,000 clones, 82% of them singletons; the top ten hold 4% to 6%. Material: peripheral blood. The receptors were sampled from a man between 60 and 70 years old with acute or convalescent COVID-19.

The CDR3: CASSSGMGQAYEQYF. The CDR3 DNA reads as TGTGCCAGCAGCTCAGGCATGGGACAGGCCTACGAGCAGTACTTC. The V and J genes are TRBV7-6 and TRBJ2-7, with 8 bases matching TRBD1. The ends lost 4 bases at V and 2 bases at J; junction bases unmatched: 7. CDR3 size: 15 residues. Germline assignment: CDR1 SGHVS and CDR2 FNYEAQ.

V and J are TRBV18 and TRBJ2-7; the match to TRBD1 covers 8 bases. V was clipped by 3 bases and J by 2 bases; unmatched bases: 3. The CDR3 is made up of 14 amino acids. The V gene's germline CDR1 is KGHSH and CDR2 LQKENI. The CDR3 region is CASSPGQDAYEQYF. In DNA form, the CDR3 reads TGTGCCAGCTCACCGGGACAGGATGCCTACGAGCAGTACTTC.

The chain links TRBV5-1 to TRBJ1-6; 8 bases align to TRBD1. Looked up from germline, CDR1 is SGHRS and CDR2 is YFSETQ. The CDR3 is made up of 14 amino acids. V lost 5 bases to trimming and J lost 5 bases; unmatched junction nucleotides: 3. Here the CDR3 reads CASRLTGDNSPLHF. For the CDR3, the DNA is TGCGCCAGCAGGTTGACAGGGGATAATTCACCCCTCCACTTT.

This chain connects TRBV6-5 to TRBJ1-3; tentative D call: TRBD1 (6 bases). Germline CDR1 is MNHEY and CDR2 is SVGAGI. There are 13 residues in the CDR3. V was trimmed by 4 bases and J by 4 bases, leaving 8 bases between them. CDR3 amino acids: CASSWGHGNTIYF. The DNA for the CDR3 is TGTGCCAGCAGTTGGGGACACGGAAACACCATATATTTT.

This clone came up once. The chain uses TRBV29-1 and TRBJ2-4; TRBD2 is a possible D gene (7 bases). CDR1 is SQVTM, CDR2 ANQGSEA, per germline. This CDR3 has 13 amino acids. The germline V and J ends were trimmed by 3 bases and 6 bases, with 12 bases remaining between them. CDR3 in amino acids: CSVDGGAGNIQYF. The CDR3 DNA reads TGCAGCGTTGATGGGGGGGCGGGAAACATTCAGTACTTC.